This T cell receptor (beta chain) was identified in a study of blood T cell repertoires in COVID-19. Germline CDR1 and CDR2: MNHEY and SVGAGI. The length of the CDR3 is 12 residues. V gave up 6 bases and J gave up 4 bases, with 9 bases separating them. Generated by immunoSEQ multiplex PCR, the TCRdb table keeps only in-frame clones and is missing some. The data show roughly 150,000 clones, with 80% to 90% seen just once and around an eighth held by the top ten. The sequence came from a man aged 18 to 30 with COVID-19, enrolled during active disease. The chain couples TRBV6-5 to TRBJ2-5, with D possibly matching TRBD1 (5 bases). Sequencing input: peripheral blood. This CDR3 reads CASSQGVETQYF. The CDR3, as DNA: TGTGCCAGCAGCCAGGGTGTAGAGACCCAGTACTTC.